This T cell receptor (beta chain) was captured by sequencing in a study of regulatory T cells in long-lasting Graves disease. Study conclusions and caveats: Persistent disease samples used TRBV28, TRBJ1-2 and TRBJ2-5 preferentially. Lower TCR diversity was seen in persistent Graves' patients than in newly diagnosed ones.

V gave up 4 bases and J gave up 4 bases; unmatched junction bases: 12. Germline V CDR1 and CDR2: LGHDT, YNNKEL (reference sequence). CDR3 length equals 16 residues. Regarding this clonotype: The antigen is undetermined.

Through Arm-PCR of CDR3 regions and iRepertoire HTBI primers, TCR beta libraries were built. The authors' processing: Samples revealed approximately 60 TRBV and 14 TRBJ segments. TCRdb processed the multiplex PCR reads anew with MiXCR; each CDR3 protein has one entry. The V and J calls were not made by the authors but by TCRdb's processing. The repertoire includes more than 650,000 distinct CDR3 sequences, around 32% of them detected once, and around 40% sits in the top ten. Stated time point: persistent/refractory GD, antithyroid drugs over 5 years with positive TRAb. The TCR library was prepared using RNA isolated from PBMCs. Per American Thyroid Association guidelines, Graves' disease was diagnosed.

The TCR originated in a female donor with Graves disease. This chain joins TRBV3-1 and TRBJ1-1, with 7 bases lining up with TRBD1. Source: peripheral blood mononuclear cells (PBMCs), taken when the disease was refractory, from a patient treated with antithyroid drugs. The CDR3 protein is CASSPRQGGVGTEAFF. DNA of the CDR3: TGTGCCAGCAGCCCCCGACAGGGTGGGGTGGGCACTGAAGCTTTCTTT.